The 28 T cell receptor beta chains below all came from one sample that was sequenced in a study of blood T cell repertoires in COVID-19. Produced via immunoSEQ multiplex PCR; TCRdb's table is partial and in-frame only. The sample consists of around 480,000 clones, more than 70% of them appearing once. The sequenced sample consisted of peripheral blood. The receptors stem from a woman between 50 and 59 years old with COVID-19, enrolled during active disease.

The V gene is TRBV20-1, the J gene TRBJ2-3; D not certain. CDR1 is DFQATT, CDR2 SNEGSKA, per germline (reference sequence). The CDR3 totals 11 residues. The germline V and J ends were trimmed by 4 bases and 6 bases, with 8 bases remaining between them. CDR3 nucleotides: TGCAGTGCTACCGGGTCCGATACGCAGTATTTT. Translating it yields CSATGSDTQYF.

This chain links TRBV5-4 with TRBJ1-2, with D possibly matching TRBD1 (6 bases). Germline CDR1 and CDR2: SGHNT and YYREEE (reference sequence). Trimming pared 4 bases from V and 4 bases from J, leaving 11 bases between. The CDR3 has 13 residues. Written as DNA, the CDR3 is TGTGCCAGCAGCCCAGGGACATCCTATGGCTACACCTTC. Amino acid sequence: CASSPGTSYGYTF.

This rearrangement joins TRBV10-2 to TRBJ1-5; 7 bases fit TRBD1. The germline V gene encodes CDR1 WSHSY and CDR2 SAAADI. This CDR3 is 13 amino acids long. V lost 7 bases and J lost 8; bases outside the gene matches: 8. CDR3 coding DNA: TGCGCCAGCACCTCGACAGGGCGTGAGCCCCAGCATTTT. Translation: CASTSTGREPQHF.

The rearrangement joins TRBV19 to TRBJ1-1; no reliable D call. Per germline, CDR1 LNHDA and CDR2 SQIVND (reference sequence). The CDR3 spans 14 residues. V was clipped by 5 bases and J by 2 bases, with 12 bases between them. CDR3: CASSRRVVNTEAFF. CDR3 nucleotides: TGTGCCAGTAGTCGCCGGGTCGTTAACACTGAAGCTTTCTTT.

The rearrangement links TRBV12-5 to TRBJ2-1; no clear D gene. Germline values: CDR1 LGHNT, CDR2 FRNRAP. This CDR3 is built from 14 residues. The ends were cut back, 7 bases at V and 6 bases at J, with 16 bases in the middle. CDR3 protein: CASASPTSSNEQFF. The CDR3 DNA follows: TGTGCTAGTGCCTCACCGACAAGTAGCAATGAGCAGTTCTTC.

Concerning this clone: Other DNA sequences in the sample encode the same CDR3. The V call is TRBV28, the J call TRBJ1-4; 9 bases map to TRBD1. Trimming removed 6 bases from V and 4 bases from J; junction bases left unmatched: 3. From germline, CDR1 is MDHEN and CDR2 SYDVKM. The CDR3 is 14 amino acids. The CDR3 bases are TGTGCCAGCAGCCTGACAGGGGGTAATGAAAAACTGTTTTTT. Protein: CASSLTGGNEKLFF.

This chain uses TRBV6-5 with TRBJ1-6; TRBD1 matches 8 bases. This CDR3 has 14 amino acids. From germline, CDR1 is MNHEY and CDR2 SVGAGI. J lost 7 bases, V lost 4 bases, and 3 bases had no gene match. DNA of the CDR3: TGTGCCAGCAGTTTCCAGGGGGCGAATTCACCCCTCCACTTT. Its protein is CASSFQGANSPLHF.

V and J are TRBV4-1 and TRBJ2-7, with D maybe TRBD1 (6 bases). The CDR3 spans 13 residues. Germline V gene lookup returns CDR1 MGHRA and CDR2 YSYEKL. Trimming took off 1 base at V and 7 bases at J, with 11 bases between the two ends. As DNA, the CDR3 is TGCGCCAGCAGCCAAGGGGCGAGGGGGGAGCAGTACTTC. Translated: CASSQGARGEQYF.

This clone was counted a single time. The chain employs TRBV11-3 and TRBJ2-7; TRBD2 agrees at 8 bases. The CDR3 consists of 13 residues. V lost 3 bases to trimming and J lost 7 bases; unmatched junction nucleotides: 5. Germline V gene data show CDR1 as SGHNT and CDR2 as YENEEA. The CDR3 DNA reads TGTGCCAGCAGCTTTCTTTCGGGGGGGGAGCAGTACTTC. This codes for CASSFLSGGEQYF.

V usage is TRBV19 and J usage is TRBJ1-3, with a possible D match to TRBD1 (6 bases). The CDR3 loop spans 14 amino acids. V lost 6 bases and J lost 4, with 13 bases in between. Germline loops: CDR1 LNHDA, CDR2 SQIVND (reference sequence). In DNA form, the CDR3 reads TGTGCCAGTAGCGGGGGGCCCTGGGGAAACACCATATATTTT. This codes for CASSGGPWGNTIYF.

The V and J genes are TRBV30 and TRBJ1-1; 7 positions agree with TRBD1. The CDR3 is 14 residues long. Germline trimming cut 0 bases from V and 4 bases from J; bases unmatched to any gene: 5. CDR1 is GTSNPN and CDR2 is SVGIG in the germline V gene (reference sequence). The CDR3 loop reads CAWSVAGGSTEAFF. The CDR3 DNA reads as TGTGCCTGGAGTGTAGCAGGGGGTAGCACTGAAGCTTTCTTT.

V and J are TRBV15 and TRBJ1-5, with D perhaps TRBD1 (5 bases). CDR1 is LNHNV, CDR2 YYDKDF, per germline (reference sequence). The CDR3 extends over 14 amino acids. V was trimmed by 5 bases and J by 7 bases, leaving 15 bases between them. In DNA, the CDR3 is TGTGCCACCAGCCCAAACGACAGAGGCCAGCCCCAGCATTTT. Encoded protein: CATSPNDRGQPQHF.

The chain employs TRBV2 and TRBJ2-2; 8 nucleotides match TRBD2. Germline trimming cut 7 bases from V and 0 bases from J; bases unmatched to any gene: 7. This CDR3 comprises 16 residues. Germline CDR1 is SNHLY and CDR2 is FYNNEI. CDR3: CASNRGGPANTGELFF. The CDR3 DNA follows: TGTGCCAGCAATCGCGGGGGGCCTGCGAACACCGGGGAGCTGTTTTTT.

The chain combines TRBV28 with TRBJ2-1, with TRBD2 matching over 8 bases. V shed 4 bases and J 7 bases; nucleotides not matched to a gene: 3. Germline V CDR1 and CDR2: MDHEN, SYDVKM. The CDR3 totals 13 residues. CDR3 sequence reads: CASSSGTSNEQFF. DNA of the CDR3: TGTGCCAGCAGTTCAGGGACTAGTAATGAGCAGTTCTTC.

The V gene is TRBV5-1, the J gene TRBJ1-1; no clear D. Germline CDR1 is SGHRS and CDR2 is YFSETQ. V gave up 2 bases and J gave up 7 bases, with 15 bases separating them. CDR3 size: 14 residues. The CDR3 sequence: CASSLDGGLLEAFF. The CDR3 nucleotides are TGCGCCAGCAGCTTAGATGGCGGATTACTTGAAGCTTTCTTT.

The V call is TRBV2, the J call TRBJ2-7; the match to TRBD1 covers 11 bases. Germline V lookup: CDR1 SNHLY, CDR2 FYNNEI. The CDR3 is 14 amino acids. V was pared by 6 bases and J by 2 bases, with 3 bases of the junction left unmatched. The CDR3 loop reads CASRLGQGAYEQYF. The CDR3 DNA is TGTGCCAGCAGACTGGGACAGGGGGCCTACGAGCAGTACTTC.

This rearrangement joins TRBV24-1 to TRBJ2-5; 9 bases line up with TRBD1. The CDR3 totals 17 residues. V was clipped by 3 bases and J by 2 bases; unmatched bases: 9. CDR1 is KGHDR and CDR2 is SFDVKD in the germline V gene. CDR3 DNA sequence: TGTGCCACCAGTGATCCGACCCGGACAGGGGTTCAAGAGACCCAGTACTTC. This encodes CATSDPTRTGVQETQYF.

The chain links TRBV5-1 to TRBJ2-3, with D perhaps matching TRBD2 (6 bases). Germline CDR1 reads SGHRS; CDR2 reads YFSETQ. V was trimmed by 0 bases and J by 0 bases, leaving 11 bases between them. The CDR3 runs to 16 residues. The CDR3 is CASSLDGAGSTDTQYF. The CDR3 bases are TGCGCCAGCAGCTTGGATGGGGCGGGGAGCACAGATACGCAGTATTTT.

The chain employs TRBV29-1 and TRBJ2-1; tentatively, D is TRBD2 (7 bases). The CDR3 is 15 amino acids. Germline V gene sequence: CDR1 SQVTM, CDR2 ANQGSEA. Trimming took off 4 bases at V and 4 bases at J, with 17 bases between the two ends. The CDR3 DNA sequence: TGCAGCGTTGTGGGGGGGCCCCTCGGATACAATGAGCAGTTCTTC. Translating gives CSVVGGPLGYNEQFF.

The chain carries TRBV5-1 and TRBJ1-1, with a possible D match to TRBD1 (6 bases). The germline V gene has CDR1 SGHRS and CDR2 YFSETQ. The CDR3 loop spans 15 amino acids. The V gene lost 4 bases and the J gene lost 3 bases, with 16 bases spanning the gap. The CDR3: CASSPLGGGDTEAFF. CDR3 nucleotide sequence: TGCGCCAGCAGCCCCCTTGGAGGGGGGGACACTGAAGCTTTCTTT.

The chain links TRBV10-1 to TRBJ1-1; D uncertain. V lost 5 bases, J lost 4 bases, and 14 bases lay in between. Looked up from germline, CDR1 is WNHNN and CDR2 is SYGVQD (reference sequence). The CDR3 spans 14 residues. The CDR3: CASSPSLAATEAFF. DNA for the CDR3: TGCGCCAGCAGTCCATCTTTAGCGGCCACTGAAGCTTTCTTT.

The chain links TRBV7-9 to TRBJ1-2; 7 bases are shared with TRBD1. V was clipped by 4 bases and J by 0 bases; unmatched bases: 11. The CDR3 runs to 17 residues. Germline CDR1 is SEHNR and CDR2 is FQNEAQ (reference sequence). The CDR3 sequence: CASSSNSGGLANYGYTF. Written as DNA, the CDR3 is TGTGCCAGCAGCTCGAATTCAGGGGGGTTAGCTAACTATGGCTACACCTTC.

This chain uses TRBV3-1 (or the pseudogene TRBV3-2) with TRBJ1-1, with D unresolved. V was shortened by 4 bases and J by 8 bases, with 11 bases between the two germline ends. This CDR3 comprises 12 residues. The germline gives CDR1 LGHDT, CDR2 YNNKEL (reference sequence). In DNA, the CDR3 is TGTGCCAGCAGCCGGGCAGCGGACGAAGCTTTCTTT. Its protein is CASSRAADEAFF.

This chain links TRBV5-4 with TRBJ2-2, with 7 bases identical to TRBD1. CDR1 is SGHNT and CDR2 is YYREEE in the germline V gene (reference sequence). The V and J ends lost 4 bases and 0 bases, in that order; junction bases with no gene match: 3. This CDR3 region has 15 residues. The CDR3 here is CASSGTATNTGELFF. In nucleotides, the CDR3 is TGTGCCAGCAGCGGGACAGCTACGAACACCGGGGAGCTGTTTTTT.

The chain uses TRBV4-1 and TRBJ1-5; no clear D. Trimming stripped 1 base from V and 7 bases from J, with 11 bases between. CDR3 length: 14 amino acids. Germline-derived CDR1 and CDR2 are MGHRA and YSYEKL. DNA of the CDR3: TGCGCCAGCAGCCAAGGACCATCGGAGCAGCCCCAGCATTTT. As protein: CASSQGPSEQPQHF.

The CDR3 nucleotides are TGTGCCAGCAGTGTTGGGGTCGGCGGGGGGAGCTCCTACAATGAGCAGTTCTTC. Translating gives CASSVGVGGGSSYNEQFF. The chain joins TRBV6-1 to TRBJ2-1; 8 nucleotides agree with TRBD2. CDR1 and CDR2 from the germline V gene are MNHNS and SASEGT. The CDR3 consists of 18 residues. Trimming at V came to 4 bases and at J to 0 bases, leaving 11 bases not matched to a gene.

The chain joins TRBV13 to TRBJ2-1; 10 bases line up with TRBD1. The CDR3 loop spans 14 amino acids. Per germline, CDR1 PRHDT and CDR2 FYEKMQ (reference sequence). V was clipped by 0 bases and J by 8 bases; unmatched bases: 1. The CDR3: CASSLGGQGDEQFF. CDR3 nucleotide sequence: TGTGCCAGCAGCTTAGGCGGACAGGGGGATGAGCAGTTCTTC. The full variable domain, in which reference TRBV13 and TRBJ2-1 provide the parts outside the CDR3, is AAGVIQSPRHLIKEKRETATLKCYPIPRHDTVYWYQQGPGQDPQFLISFYEKMQSDKGSIPDRFSAQQFSDYHSELNMSSLELGDSALYFCASSLGGQGDEQFFGPGTRLTVL.

This clone was recorded once. V is TRBV27 and J is TRBJ1-1, with a tentative D call TRBD1 (6 bases). Germline CDR1 is MNHEY and CDR2 is SMNVEV (reference sequence). The CDR3 runs 15 residues. The V gene lost 0 bases and the J gene lost 6 bases, with 14 bases spanning the gap. In DNA, the CDR3 is TGTGCCAGCAGTTTATCGGGTCAGGGGCTCTCTGAAGCTTTCTTT. This gives the protein CASSLSGQGLSEAFF.